A selection of T cell receptor beta chains follows, all from one sample in a study of blood T cell repertoires in COVID-19. Here immunoSEQ multiplex PCR was the method, and the copy in TCRdb shows in-frame clones only, minus some. The repertoire holds 68,000 or so clones, roughly 80% seen once, with about 24% in the top ten. The sequencing input was peripheral blood. These receptors were collected from a human donor in a cohort sampled during active COVID-19. Each CDR3 is given with its conserved first and last residue. Fields, in order: V gene, D gene, J gene, clone size, CDR3 protein, CDR3 DNA. D genes are given only for firm matches. Not all rows give a size; the values are once, few, many and, for expanded clones, a class.

>TRBV7-2|NA|TRBJ1-2|NA
CASSSKQGQGGYTF
TGTGCCAGCAGCTCGAAGCAGGGGCAAGGAGGCTACACCTTC
>TRBV5-4|NA|TRBJ2-7|many
CASSTQGYEQYF
TGTGCCAGCAGCACACAGGGTTACGAGCAGTACTTC
>TRBV7-2|NA|TRBJ2-5|NA
CASSLRLQETQYF
TGTGCCAGCAGCCTCAGACTGCAAGAGACCCAGTACTTC
>TRBV27|NA|TRBJ2-6|NA
CASSLSGVGANVLTF
TGTGCCAGCAGTTTATCCGGGGTGGGGGCCAACGTCCTGACTTTC
>TRBV27|TRBD2|TRBJ2-3|few
CASSLRAGGTQYF
TGTGCCAGCAGTTTAAGAGCGGGGGGGACGCAGTATTTT
>TRBV9|NA|TRBJ1-3|NA
CASSVGLSTGNTIYF
TGTGCCAGCAGCGTGGGACTTTCGACTGGAAACACCATATATTTT
>TRBV7-8|TRBD1|TRBJ2-1|once
CASSAHWGQGALGQFF
TGTGCCAGCAGCGCCCACTGGGGACAGGGGGCTTTAGGGCAGTTCTTC
>TRBV19|TRBD2|TRBJ2-3|NA
CASNVYGTSGRADTQYF
TGTGCCAGTAACGTGTATGGGACTAGCGGGAGGGCAGATACGCAGTATTTT
>TRBV12-5|TRBD1|TRBJ1-5|NA
CASGLGQGYSNQPQHF
TGTGCTAGTGGTTTGGGACAGGGGTATAGCAATCAGCCCCAGCATTTT
>TRBV6-5|NA|TRBJ2-2|NA
CASLGRRDTGELFF
TGTGCCAGCTTGGGAAGGAGGGACACCGGGGAGCTGTTTTTT
>TRBV5-5|NA|TRBJ2-2|NA
CASSLFGQSPGELFF
TGTGCCAGCAGCTTGTTCGGACAGTCTCCTGGGGAGCTGTTTTTT
>TRBV19|TRBD1|TRBJ2-5|NA
CASSPRTGAYQETQYF
TGTGCCAGTAGTCCGCGGACAGGGGCGTACCAAGAGACCCAGTACTTC
>TRBV2|NA|TRBJ2-2|NA
CASSLTNTGELFF
TGTGCCAGCAGCCTCACAAACACCGGGGAGCTGTTTTTT
>TRBV5-4|NA|TRBJ2-4|NA
CASSAADTKNIQYF
TGTGCCAGCAGCGCCGCAGACACGAAAAACATTCAGTACTTC
>TRBV28|TRBD2|TRBJ2-3|NA
CASSSPKVRLANTDTQYF
TGTGCCAGCAGTTCACCCAAGGTCAGACTAGCGAACACAGATACGCAGTATTTT
>TRBV7-9|TRBD2|TRBJ2-2|NA
CASSTHFSGRSTGELFF
TGTGCCAGCAGCACACACTTCAGCGGGAGGTCGACCGGGGAGCTGTTTTTT
>TRBV5-4|NA|TRBJ2-7|NA
CASSLRGGKTYEQYF
TGTGCCAGCAGCTTGAGAGGGGGAAAGACCTACGAGCAGTACTTC
>TRBV28|NA|TRBJ2-1|NA
CASSLLSGSNSRNEQFF
TGTGCCAGCAGTTTATTGTCCGGGAGTAATAGTAGGAATGAGCAGTTCTTC
>TRBV5-1|NA|TRBJ2-2|NA
CASSATGGLNTGELFF
TGCGCCAGCAGCGCCACAGGGGGACTAAACACCGGGGAGCTGTTTTTT
>TRBV6-1|NA|TRBJ1-2|NA
CASSEINSSYGYTF
TGTGCCAGCAGTGAAATAAACAGCTCCTATGGCTACACCTTC
>TRBV6-2/TRBV6-3|TRBD2|TRBJ2-7|NA
CASSNGLAGVSYEQYF
TGTGCCAGCAGCAACGGACTAGCGGGAGTATCCTACGAGCAGTACTTC
>TRBV7-2|TRBD2|TRBJ2-1|NA
CASSLGLAGGLDEQFF
TGTGCCAGCAGCTTGGGACTAGCGGGGGGGCTGGATGAGCAGTTCTTC
>TRBV7-2|TRBD2|TRBJ2-1|NA
CASNPPRGGAGEQFF
TGTGCCAGCAACCCTCCTCGCGGGGGGGCCGGGGAGCAGTTCTTC
>TRBV5-1|TRBD1|TRBJ1-1|NA
CASSLQGVANTEAFF
TGCGCCAGCAGCTTACAGGGGGTTGCGAACACTGAAGCTTTCTTT
>TRBV5-1|NA|TRBJ2-7|NA
CASSLYAGRRYEQYF
TGCGCCAGCAGCTTGTACGCGGGTAGGCGCTACGAGCAGTACTTC
>TRBV5-6|NA|TRBJ1-2|NA
CASSLVAAAGVVPEGYTF
TGTGCCAGCAGCTTGGTGGCTGCGGCAGGGGTCGTCCCGGAAGGCTACACCTTC
>TRBV29-1|NA|TRBJ2-3|NA
CSVEPQTDTQYF
TGCAGCGTTGAACCACAAACAGATACGCAGTATTTT
>TRBV30|TRBD1|TRBJ1-1|NA
CALTQGVNTEAFF
TGTGCCTTAACTCAGGGGGTGAACACTGAAGCTTTCTTT
>TRBV13|NA|TRBJ1-1|few
CASSPAPETEAFF
TGTGCCAGCAGCCCAGCGCCGGAAACTGAAGCTTTCTTT
>TRBV7-9|TRBD2|TRBJ2-2|NA
CASSSIAGGTPGELFF
TGTGCCAGCAGCTCTATAGCGGGGGGCACCCCCGGGGAGCTGTTTTTT
>TRBV2|NA|TRBJ2-1|NA
CASRKQGGGFDEQFF
TGTGCCAGCAGAAAACAGGGAGGGGGTTTTGATGAGCAGTTCTTC
>TRBV28|TRBD1|TRBJ1-4|NA
CASSSRGRGPEKLFF
TGTGCCAGCAGTTCCCGGGGCAGGGGGCCTGAAAAACTGTTTTTT
>TRBV14|NA|TRBJ2-1|few
CASSQRLHSEQFF
TGTGCCAGCAGTCAACGACTACATAGTGAGCAGTTCTTC
>TRBV12-3/TRBV12-4|NA|TRBJ1-1|NA
CASCRGNTEAFF
TGTGCCTCATGCAGGGGGAACACTGAAGCTTTCTTT
>TRBV2|NA|TRBJ1-1|few
CASSRNLNTEAFF
TGTGCCAGCAGCAGAAATCTGAACACTGAAGCTTTCTTT
>TRBV6-1|TRBD1|TRBJ1-2|NA
CASSEEGTEANYGYTF
TGTGCCAGCAGTGAAGAAGGGACAGAAGCTAACTATGGCTACACCTTC
>TRBV19|NA|TRBJ2-7|NA
CASSIDLATGYYEQYF
TGTGCCAGTAGTATAGATCTGGCGACGGGGTACTACGAGCAGTACTTC
>TRBV20-1|NA|TRBJ1-1|NA
CSASIADVAFF
TGCAGTGCTAGTATCGCAGATGTAGCTTTCTTT
>TRBV7-9|NA|TRBJ1-4|few
CASSIQAKLFF
TGTGCCAGCAGCATACAGGCGAAACTGTTTTTT
>TRBV5-4|NA|TRBJ2-5|NA
CASRQGSETQYF
TGTGCCAGCAGACAGGGAAGCGAGACCCAGTACTTC
>TRBV28|TRBD1|TRBJ2-7|once
CASSQGQGASVEQYF
TGTGCCAGCAGCCAGGGGCAGGGGGCCTCGGTCGAGCAGTACTTC
>TRBV24-1|TRBD1|TRBJ2-2|NA
CATSGPGQGDTGELFF
TGTGCCACCAGTGGTCCGGGACAGGGGGACACCGGGGAGCTGTTTTTT
>TRBV6-5|NA|TRBJ2-7|NA
CASSDSWGVYYEQYF
TGTGCCAGCAGTGACTCGTGGGGGGTTTACTACGAGCAGTACTTC
>TRBV7-9|TRBD1|TRBJ1-2|NA
CASSSSTGMDNYGYTF
TGTGCCAGCAGCTCCTCGACAGGGATGGATAACTATGGCTACACCTTC
>TRBV7-2|TRBD2|TRBJ2-3|NA
CASSSGLVADTQYF
TGTGCCAGCAGCTCCGGACTAGTGGCAGATACGCAGTATTTT
>TRBV28|TRBD1|TRBJ1-2|NA
CASSPPTGMGNYGYTF
TGTGCCAGCAGTCCCCCGACAGGGATGGGGAACTATGGCTACACCTTC
>TRBV30|NA|TRBJ1-6|NA
CAWTAGAGSPLHF
TGTGCCTGGACGGCAGGGGCAGGCTCACCCCTCCACTTT
>TRBV27|TRBD2|TRBJ2-3|NA
CASRLTSGRATRVADTQYF
TGTGCCAGCAGGCTCACTAGCGGGAGGGCTACCAGGGTGGCAGATACGCAGTATTTT
>TRBV6-1|TRBD1|TRBJ2-7|few
CASSERGPAGFQYF
TGTGCCAGCAGTGAGAGGGGGCCTGCTGGTTTTCAGTACTTC
>TRBV3-1/TRBV3-2|NA|TRBJ2-3|NA
CASSQDPLGTDTQYF
TGTGCCAGCAGCCAAGATCCCCTAGGAACAGATACGCAGTATTTT
>TRBV7-9|NA|TRBJ1-3|NA
CASSPDLGNTIYF
TGTGCCAGCAGCCCCGATCTAGGAAACACCATATATTTT
>TRBV24-1|TRBD2|TRBJ2-3|NA
CATSDLGLAGDADTQYF
TGTGCCACCAGTGATTTAGGACTAGCGGGAGATGCCGATACGCAGTATTTT
>TRBV6-1|TRBD1|TRBJ2-3|few
CASSEQQGARDTQYF
TGTGCCAGCAGTGAACAACAGGGGGCGCGGGATACGCAGTATTTT